This T cell receptor beta chain appears in the sequencing data of a study of vaccination effects on CD4 cells after COVID-19. Germline V gene data show CDR1 as SEHNR and CDR2 as FQNEAQ (reference sequence). V gave up 1 base and J gave up 2 bases, with 11 bases separating them. This CDR3 is 15 amino acids long. Viral peptide pool expansion of antigen-specific CD4+ T cells preceded sequencing in the ViraFEST assay. When about ten days of culture had elapsed, CD4+ T cells were isolated. The cohort was immunized with two doses of either the BNT162b2 or mRNA-1273 vaccine. The culture medium for a few million PBMC per well included around 9 IU/ml IL-2 and about 10 ug/ml peptides. Produced via immunoSEQ multiplex PCR; TCRdb's table is partial and in-frame only. The sample holds about 30,000 clones, roughly 76% seen once. Findings of the study overall: Researchers reported few convalescent patients and no early post-infection timepoints in the study. At late timepoints after vaccination, vaccine- and infection-induced clones shrank markedly.

Only a few counts were recorded for this clone. Its antigen is as yet unknown. The sequencing used CD4+ T cells from PBMCs cultured with SARS-CoV-2 spike peptides, collected after COVID-19 vaccination. J is TRBJ1-2 and V is TRBV7-9, with D hard to call. The sequence was collected from a human donor who received a COVID-19 vaccine. Some clones in this sample may be carry-over from other donors' samples. This CDR3 is CASSLGQSPNYGYTF. In nucleotides, the CDR3 is TGTGCCAGCAGCTTAGGCCAGTCCCCAAACTATGGCTACACCTTC.